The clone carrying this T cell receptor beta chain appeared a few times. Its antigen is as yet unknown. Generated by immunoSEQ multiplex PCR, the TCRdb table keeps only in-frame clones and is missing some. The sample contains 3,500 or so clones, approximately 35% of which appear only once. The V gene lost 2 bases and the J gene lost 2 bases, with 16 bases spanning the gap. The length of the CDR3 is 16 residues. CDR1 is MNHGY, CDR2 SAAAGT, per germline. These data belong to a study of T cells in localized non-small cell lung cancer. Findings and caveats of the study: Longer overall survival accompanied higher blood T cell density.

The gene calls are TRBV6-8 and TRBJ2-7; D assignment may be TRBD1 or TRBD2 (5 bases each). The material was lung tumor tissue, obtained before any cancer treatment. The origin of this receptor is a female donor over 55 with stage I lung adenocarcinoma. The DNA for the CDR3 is TGTGCCAGCAGTTACGAGGGGATTAGTTCGACCTACGAGCAGTACTTC. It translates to CASSYEGISSTYEQYF.